This is a list of T cell receptor beta chains from one sample in a study of regulatory T cells in long-lasting Graves disease. TCRdb called the multiplex PCR reads again in MiXCR, with one record for every CDR3 protein. Altogether about 500,000 distinct CDR3 sequences are present, around 11% being singletons, with the ten largest covering almost 9%. These data were likewise used in another study, on T cells in Graves' hyperthyroidism and ophthalmopathy.

The material was peripheral blood mononuclear cells (PBMCs), obtained at new diagnosis, from a patient treated with antithyroid drugs. The receptors shown here come from a woman aged 25 to 45 with Graves disease. Each CDR3 is given with its conserved first and last residue. D genes are given only for firm matches. For some rows the clone size is stated as once, few or many, or as a class when expanded; others skip it.

>few|TRBJ2-1|.|TRBV5-4
CASSLGGVRSSYNEQFF
TGTGCCAGCAGCTTGGGAGGAGTGAGGAGCTCCTACAATGAGCAGTTCTTC
>few|TRBJ1-2|.|TRBV20-1
CSATADSHYGYTF
TGCAGTGCTACCGCGGACAGCCACTATGGCTACACCTTC
>many|TRBJ1-1|.|TRBV6-2/TRBV6-3
CASTLPGFMNTEAFF
TGTGCCAGCACCTTACCGGGGTTTATGAACACTGAAGCTTTCTTT
>many|TRBJ2-7|.|TRBV7-9
CASSIGAYEQYF
TGTGCCAGCAGCATAGGGGCCTACGAGCAGTACTTC
>many|TRBJ2-2|.|TRBV28
CASSGSSARGELFF
TGTGCCAGCAGTGGGTCCAGCGCGCGCGGGGAGCTGTTTTTT
>many|TRBJ2-1|.|TRBV19
CASSAARLNEQFF
TGTGCCAGTAGCGCCGCCCGCTTAAATGAGCAGTTCTTC
>once|TRBJ1-1|TRBD1|TRBV2
CASRYTYRGREAFF
TGTGCCAGCAGATATACCTACAGGGGCAGAGAAGCTTTCTTT
>many|TRBJ1-2|.|TRBV6-2/TRBV6-3
CASTDYQGTLYGYTF
TGTGCCAGCACCGATTACCAGGGCACCCTCTATGGCTACACCTTC
>.|TRBJ2-5|.|TRBV7-2
CASTPSGTPETQYF
TGTGCCAGCACCCCCTCCGGGACACCAGAGACCCAGTACTTC
>many|TRBJ1-5|.|TRBV19
CASSITGASNQPQHF
TGTGCCAGTAGTATAACCGGGGCAAGCAATCAGCCCCAGCATTTT
>few|TRBJ2-7|.|TRBV4-2
CASSPFALYEQYF
TGTGCCAGCAGCCCCTTCGCCTTGTACGAGCAGTACTTC
>many|TRBJ1-4|.|TRBV6-2/TRBV6-3
CASSYAGANEKLFF
TGTGCCAGCAGTTACGCGGGGGCAAATGAAAAACTGTTTTTT
>many|TRBJ2-5|.|TRBV20-1
CSARIVGVQTQYF
TGCAGTGCTAGGATAGTTGGGGTGCAGACCCAGTACTTC
>.|TRBJ2-1|.|TRBV4-3
CASSQDIGGFSYNEQFF
TGCGCCAGCAGCCAAGATATCGGCGGATTCTCCTACAATGAGCAGTTCTTC
>many|TRBJ1-2|.|TRBV27
CASSSLPRQGANYGYTF
TGTGCCAGCAGTTCCCTACCACGGCAGGGAGCTAACTATGGCTACACCTTC
>many|TRBJ2-1|TRBD2|TRBV6-1
CASSPTLAGVIEQFF
TGTGCCAGCAGTCCTACACTAGCGGGAGTTATTGAGCAGTTCTTC
>few|TRBJ2-1|TRBD2|TRBV6-5
CASSYSVVGTRRDEQFF
TGTGCCAGCAGTTACTCGGTTGTGGGGACTAGAAGGGATGAGCAGTTCTTC
>many|TRBJ2-3|.|TRBV5-1
CASSLSPIHSTDTQYF
TGCGCCAGCAGCTTGAGCCCAATACACTCCACAGATACGCAGTATTTT
>.|TRBJ2-7|TRBD1|TRBV5-5
CASSFQGQGEQYF
TGTGCCAGCAGCTTCCAGGGACAGGGCGAGCAGTACTTC
>many|TRBJ2-7|.|TRBV28
CASSPLPTYEQYF
TGTGCCAGCAGTCCTCTCCCGACCTACGAGCAGTACTTC
>.|TRBJ1-1|.|TRBV4-1
CASSPFEYTEAFF
TGCGCCAGCAGCCCCTTCGAGTACACTGAAGCTTTCTTT
>few|TRBJ2-2|TRBD2|TRBV10-3
CAIKREGFIGELFF
TGTGCCATCAAACGGGAGGGCTTTATCGGGGAGCTGTTTTTT
>many|TRBJ2-1|TRBD2|TRBV2
CASTSGSFSYNEQFF
TGTGCCAGCACTAGCGGGAGTTTCTCCTACAATGAGCAGTTCTTC
>many|TRBJ2-7|.|TRBV2
CASRDSPIVGKYEQYF
TGTGCCAGCAGGGATTCTCCAATCGTGGGGAAATACGAGCAGTACTTC
>many|TRBJ1-1|.|TRBV30
CAWSITTGATGTEAFF
TGTGCCTGGAGTATTACGACGGGGGCTACTGGCACTGAAGCTTTCTTT
>few|TRBJ2-1|TRBD2|TRBV7-2
CASSSQVGGRGANEQFF
TGTGCCAGCAGCTCCCAAGTCGGCGGGAGGGGTGCAAATGAGCAGTTCTTC
>many|TRBJ2-2|.|TRBV11-2
CASSSRGAGENTGELFF
TGTGCCAGCAGCTCGAGGGGGGCAGGAGAGAACACCGGGGAGCTGTTTTTT
>many|TRBJ1-2|TRBD1|TRBV28
CASSFQGARGYTF
TGTGCCAGCAGTTTCCAGGGGGCGAGGGGCTACACCTTC